This passage covers 15 T cell receptor beta chains from one sample sequenced in a study of CD8 T cells in Susac syndrome. RNA in amounts of 0.5 to 1 ug was reverse transcribed with random hexamers. TCRdb re-called the immunoSEQ multiplex PCR reads through MiXCR, storing one row per CDR3 protein. The sample shows about 300,000 distinct CDR3 sequences, more than 75% of them seen only once. Sequencing was done on a sample of CD8+ T cells from PBMCs. The source is a human donor with multiple sclerosis.

The V call is TRBV25-1, the J call TRBJ1-5; unclear D gene. Trimming shortened V by 1 base and J by 7 bases, and 14 bases separated the two germline ends. The germline gives CDR1 MGHDK, CDR2 SYGVNS. The length of the CDR3 is 15 residues. This CDR3 reads CASSESGGIGQPQHF. The CDR3 DNA sequence: TGTGCCAGCAGTGAATCAGGAGGAATCGGGCAGCCCCAGCATTTT.

CDR3 in amino acids: CAISGPGQGGNQPQHF. CDR3 DNA: TGTGCCATCAGTGGCCCGGGACAGGGAGGCAATCAGCCCCAGCATTTT. The rearrangement links TRBV10-3 to TRBJ1-5; 9 bases are a match to TRBD1. CDR1 is ENHRY, CDR2 SYGVKD, per germline. CDR3 length equals 16 residues. Trimming removed 4 bases from V and 2 bases from J; junction bases left unmatched: 6.

The V gene is TRBV30, the J gene TRBJ2-7, with D maybe TRBD2 (6 bases). CDR1 GTSNPN and CDR2 SVGIG come from the germline V gene (reference sequence). The CDR3 loop spans 13 amino acids. The V end lost 3 bases, the J end lost 4 bases, and 13 bases lay between the germline ends. The CDR3 nucleotides are TGTGCCTGGAGGAGGAGGGATCGTTACGAGCAGTACTTC. Its protein product is CAWRRRDRYEQYF.

The CDR3 spells CASSLVTGRSYNEQFF. In DNA form, the CDR3 reads TGCGCCAGCAGCTTGGTTACAGGTCGCTCCTACAATGAGCAGTTCTTC. This chain links TRBV5-1 with TRBJ2-1; a weak D match, TRBD1 (5 bases). V lost 0 bases and J lost 0, with 10 bases in between. CDR1 and CDR2 from the germline V gene are SGHRS and YFSETQ. There are 16 residues in the CDR3.

This chain uses TRBV12-3 or TRBV12-4 with TRBJ1-2; 7 bases match TRBD1. With 6 bases clipped from V and 4 bases from J, the junction kept 11 bases outside the gene matches. The CDR3 has 15 amino acids. CDR3: CASRRTGDPIYGYTF. The CDR3 DNA follows: TGTGCCAGCAGAAGGACAGGAGACCCTATCTATGGCTACACCTTC.

The gene calls are TRBV24-1 and TRBJ1-1; no firm D call. The CDR3 has 13 amino acids. V was pared by 4 bases and J by 0 bases, with 5 bases between. Germline V gene data show CDR1 as KGHDR and CDR2 as SFDVKD. The CDR3 region is CATSEGVNTEAFF. CDR3 bases: TGTGCCACCAGTGAAGGCGTGAACACTGAAGCTTTCTTT.

This clonotype was counted once. The chain uses TRBV6-5 and TRBJ2-7, with D hard to call. The CDR3 totals 13 residues. Deletions cut 4 bases from V and 2 bases from J, with 9 bases between. From germline, CDR1 is MNHEY and CDR2 SVGAGI. The CDR3 DNA reads TGTGCCAGCAGTTTTTCAGAGACCTACGAGCAGTACTTC. It specifies CASSFSETYEQYF.

The V and J genes are TRBV10-2 and TRBJ2-7; 9 bases fit TRBD2. Germline CDR1 reads WSHSY; CDR2 reads SAAADI. There are 16 residues in the CDR3. J gave up 0 bases and V 6 bases, and 9 bases lay outside the gene matches. The CDR3, as DNA: TGCGCCAGCAGCAGGACTAGCGCTCCGAGCTCCTACGAGCAGTACTTC. Translation: CASSRTSAPSSYEQYF.

J is TRBJ2-7 and V is TRBV2, with D hard to call. The CDR3 sequence is 11 residues long. V was cut by 6 bases and J by 3 bases, with 6 bases left in between. Germline assignment: CDR1 SNHLY and CDR2 FYNNEI. CDR3 protein: CASRIDYEQYF. The CDR3 nucleotides are TGTGCCAGCAGAATCGACTACGAGCAGTACTTC.

V usage is TRBV12-3 or TRBV12-4 and J usage is TRBJ2-1; no definite D call. The CDR3 extends over 13 amino acids. V was pared by 7 bases and J by 8 bases, with 15 bases between. Written as DNA, the CDR3 is TGTGCCAGCAACCCCGGCTTAGGAGATGAGCAGTTCTTC. Its translation: CASNPGLGDEQFF.

The chain is built from TRBV19 and TRBJ2-7; 11 bases line up with TRBD2. The CDR3 is 14 amino acids. V trimming: 6 bases; J trimming: 6 bases; junction bases outside the gene matches: 7. Germline V lookup: CDR1 LNHDA, CDR2 SQIVND (reference sequence). The CDR3 sequence: CASSILAGASEQYF. CDR3 nucleotides: TGTGCCAGTAGCATACTAGCGGGAGCGTCCGAGCAGTACTTC.

The rearrangement links TRBV2 to TRBJ2-3, with a weak D call TRBD1 (5 bases). V was clipped by 3 bases and J by 9 bases, with 7 bases between them. The CDR3 covers 11 residues. Germline V gives CDR1 SNHLY, CDR2 FYNNEI. The CDR3 loop is CASSEGQTQYF. The CDR3 nucleotides read TGTGCCAGCAGTGAGGGGCAAACGCAGTATTTT.

The chain couples TRBV29-1 to TRBJ2-1, with unresolved D. V lost 7 bases to trimming and J lost 6 bases, with 13 bases between them. The CDR3 totals 12 residues. Germline CDR1 SQVTM, CDR2 ANQGSEA. DNA for the CDR3: TGCAGCGCTGGCAGACTCGGCAATGAGCAGTTCTTC. Its protein product is CSAGRLGNEQFF.

The V and J genes are TRBV5-1 and TRBJ1-2; D is perhaps TRBD1 (6 bases). The V and J ends lost 0 bases and 8 bases respectively, with 11 bases between them. The V gene's germline CDR1 is SGHRS and CDR2 YFSETQ. CDR3 length: 13 residues. CDR3 residues: CASSLAGTIGYTF. CDR3 nucleotides: TGCGCCAGCAGCTTGGCCGGGACAATAGGCTACACCTTC.

The chain uses TRBV10-3 and TRBJ2-7; TRBD1 might be the D (5 bases). This CDR3 is 11 amino acids long. CDR1 is ENHRY and CDR2 is SYGVKD in the germline V gene. V was trimmed by 6 bases and J by 4 bases, leaving 7 bases between them. This chain's CDR3 is CAIRKGYEQYF. Written as DNA, the CDR3 is TGTGCCATCAGAAAGGGGTACGAGCAGTACTTC.